One TCR beta chain is described in this entry. Here immunoSEQ multiplex PCR was the method, and the copy in TCRdb shows in-frame clones only, minus some. Among roughly 79,000 clones listed, 91% were seen once. The entry originates in a study of technical replicates of blood from several donors. CDR1 and CDR2 (germline): SEHNR, FQNEAQ (reference sequence). V was shortened by 5 bases and J by 0 bases, with 8 bases between the two germline ends. The CDR3 has 14 amino acids. Input material: T cells isolated from PBMCs. The receptor was derived from a human donor in good health. Some clones in this sample may be carry-over from other donors' samples. J is TRBJ1-3 and V is TRBV7-9, with D possibly TRBD1 on 5 matching bases. In DNA, the CDR3 is TGTGCCAGCAGCCGCCAGGGCTCTGGAAACACCATATATTTT. Translating gives CASSRQGSGNTIYF.